This T cell receptor (beta chain) came from a study of T-cell reconstitution after alpha-beta-depleted transplantation in children. Ten or more counts support this clonotype. Per the germline V gene, CDR1 is SGHRS and CDR2 is YFSETQ. V shed 4 bases, J shed 8 bases, and the junction held 9 bases outside the gene matches. The CDR3 length is 14 residues. Unique molecular identifiers were incorporated into the prepared TCRbeta library. TCRdb reprocessed the PCR reads via MiXCR and lists one record per CDR3 protein. This table has 300,000 or so distinct CDR3 sequences, almost 10% appearing once. This TCR came from a human donor who donated a stem cell graft to a child with SCID. The material was PBMCs from the stem cell graft donor, obtained from the stem cell graft. This sequence joins TRBV5-1 and TRBJ2-4; 7 bases are a match to TRBD2. In DNA, the CDR3 is TGCGCCAGCAGCCCCGGGACTATGAGTGACATTCAGTACTTC. Protein product: CASSPGTMSDIQYF.